The clone carrying this TCR beta chain was picked up a small number of times. What it binds is not known. The library targeted TCRbeta and was prepared with unique molecular identifiers. Each CDR3 protein is one row after TCRdb ran MiXCR on the PCR reads. In the table there are 610,000 or so distinct CDR3 sequences, around 27% of which are singletons. These data originate in a study of T-cell reconstitution after alpha-beta-depleted transplantation in children. From germline, CDR1 is MGHRA and CDR2 YSYEKL. The V end lost 0 bases, the J end lost 3 bases, and 11 bases lay between the germline ends. The CDR3 is 15 amino acids. Notes on the study in general: Fresh T-cell production supplied most of the T-cell counts and diversity seen one year after transplant. There were reportedly several hundred expanded graft clones from which alpha-beta T cells came about two months after transplant.

The sequencing used PBMCs, collected before TCRalphabeta/CD19-depleted stem cell transplant. The source is a boy younger than two with Wiskott-Aldrich syndrome, due to receive a stem cell transplant. The chain has TRBV4-1 and TRBJ1-2; D not certain. The DNA for the CDR3 is TGCGCCAGCAGCCAAGATCCCTCGGGTGACTATGGCTACACCTTC. Translation gives CASSQDPSGDYGYTF.